This T cell receptor (beta chain) is drawn from a study of human T cells and chemical hapten exposure. One entry per CDR3 protein, called by TCRdb with MiXCR from the RACE reads. The table shows some 180,000 distinct CDR3 sequences, with about 20% occurring only once. The CDR3 covers 17 residues. V lost 5 bases and J lost 2; bases outside the gene matches: 13. CDR1 and CDR2 (germline): MNHNS, SASEGT. The time point here: patch test 1, 2 weeks after DPC sensitization. The treatment: therapeutic diphenylcyclopropenone sensitization with weekly scalp DPC. Researchers extracted total RNA from unfractionated whole blood.

The source material was whole blood, sampled in connection with sensitization to the hapten diphenylcyclopropenone (DPC). The chain links TRBV6-1 to TRBJ2-3, with TRBD2 identical over 7 bases. This clonotype originated in a woman between 45 and 60 years old with alopecia areata. Some clones in this sample may be carry-over from other donors' samples. The CDR3 DNA reads TGTGCCAGCAGTCCGCGGGGGAGTGGAGGGCCCACAGATACGCAGTATTTT. It specifies CASSPRGSGGPTDTQYF.